Detailed here is one TCR beta chain. This record belongs to a study of T cell changes during pregnancy in multiple sclerosis. Here immunoSEQ multiplex PCR was the method, and the copy in TCRdb shows in-frame clones only, minus some. Here the sample spans about 36,000 clones, 91% being singletons. The CDR3 is 14 amino acids. The germline CDR1 and CDR2 sequences are MNHNS and SASEGT. The V and J ends lost 5 bases and 5 bases respectively, with 15 bases between them. This receptor was taken from a female donor in good health, enrolled as a control in a pregnancy study. J is TRBJ2-5 and V is TRBV6-1; D uncertain. The input for sequencing was CD4+ T cells from peripheral blood mononuclear cells, taken in the second trimester of pregnancy. The CDR3 sequence: CASSIGVIVETQYF. CDR3 sequence (DNA): TGTGCCAGCAGTATAGGAGTAATCGTTGAGACCCAGTACTTC.